This T cell receptor (beta chain) is from a study of a mutant IDH1 vaccine in newly diagnosed glioma. Study context: Onset of vaccination occurred 4-6 weeks following radiotherapy alone, or with temozolomide cycles. The sex distribution of treated patients was 62.5% male and around 40% female, with a mean age of roughly 40 years. The V12 visit happened in week 35, and the V13 visit happened in week 47.

Study conclusions and caveats: Immune responses arising from the vaccine appeared in roughly 95% of patients.

This clone has just one count. Its antigen is not identified. As for time point: week 35, safety follow-up. A 20-mer mutant IDH1 peptide at 300 ug was injected subcutaneously with topical imiquimod. Sequencing used immunoSEQ multiplex PCR; TCRdb keeps in-frame clones, though not all of them. The sample carries tens of thousands of clones, 85% to 90% recorded once. The CDR3 has 12 residues. Trimming pared 5 bases from V and 3 bases from J, leaving 7 bases between. Germline CDR1 reads LNHDA; CDR2 reads SQIVND (reference sequence). The V call is TRBV19, the J call TRBJ2-5; no definite D call. The sequenced sample was PBMCs, obtained from a glioma patient whose treatment included an IDH1 peptide vaccine. This TCR derives from a man between 40 and 49 years old with glioma. CDR3 sequence reads: CASSRQKETQYF. The CDR3 coding sequence is TGTGCCAGTAGTCGGCAGAAAGAGACCCAGTACTTC.